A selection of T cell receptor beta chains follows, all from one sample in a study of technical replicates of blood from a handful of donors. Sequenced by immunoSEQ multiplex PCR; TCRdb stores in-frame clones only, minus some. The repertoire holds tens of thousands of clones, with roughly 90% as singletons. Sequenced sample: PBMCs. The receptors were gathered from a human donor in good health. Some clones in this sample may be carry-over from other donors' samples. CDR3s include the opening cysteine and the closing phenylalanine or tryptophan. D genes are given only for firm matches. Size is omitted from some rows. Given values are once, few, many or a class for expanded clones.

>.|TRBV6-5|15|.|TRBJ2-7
TGTGCCAGCAGGCTTTTCCCGGGAGACTCCTACGAGCAGTACTTC
CASRLFPGDSYEQYF
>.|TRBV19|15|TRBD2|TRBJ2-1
TGTGCCAGTAGTATAGTCGACGGGGGGGCGAGTGAGCAGTTCTTC
CASSIVDGGASEQFF
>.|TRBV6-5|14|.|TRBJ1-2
TGTGCCAGCAGTTATGGGGGCGGGGGATATGGCTACACCTTC
CASSYGGGGYGYTF
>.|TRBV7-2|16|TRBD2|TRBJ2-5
TGTGCCAGCAGCTTATTCCCTAGCGGGATCCAAGAGACCCAGTACTTC
CASSLFPSGIQETQYF
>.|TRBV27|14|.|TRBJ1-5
TGTGCCAGCAGTGCCCTAAATAGCAATCAGCCCCAGCATTTT
CASSALNSNQPQHF
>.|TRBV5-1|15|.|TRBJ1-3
TGCGCCAGCAGACCCCGGGAGAGCGCTGGAAACACCATATATTTT
CASRPRESAGNTIYF
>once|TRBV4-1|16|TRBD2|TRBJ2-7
TGCGCCAGCAGCCAAGCTACTAGCGGGGGGTCCGGGGATGGGTACTTC
CASSQATSGGSGDGYF
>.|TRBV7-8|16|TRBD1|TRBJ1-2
TGTGCCAGCAGCTTAATGCTCAGGGGGGATCACTATGGCTACACCTTC
CASSLMLRGDHYGYTF
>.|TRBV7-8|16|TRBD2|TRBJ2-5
TGTGCCAGCACCAAACGCCCGGGACTAGCGGTCGAGACCCAGTACTTC
CASTKRPGLAVETQYF
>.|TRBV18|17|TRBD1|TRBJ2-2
TGTGCCAGCTCACGATACTCAGGGGGAGAGAACACCGGGGAGCTGTTTTTT
CASSRYSGGENTGELFF
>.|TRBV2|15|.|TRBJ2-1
TGTGCCAGCAGTCCCCAGGCGGGGAGCTACAATGAGCAGTTCTTC
CASSPQAGSYNEQFF
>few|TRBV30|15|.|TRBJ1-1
TGTGCCTGGAGTGTCACGAGGGCACTGAGCACTGAAGCTTTCTTT
CAWSVTRALSTEAFF
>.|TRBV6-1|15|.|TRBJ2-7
TGTGCCAGCAGTGAAGCGCCAGGGAGGTCCTACGAGCAGTACTTC
CASSEAPGRSYEQYF
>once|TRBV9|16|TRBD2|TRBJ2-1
TGTGCCAGCAGCGCCTGGGGACTAGCGGGAGGCAATGAGCAGTTCTTC
CASSAWGLAGGNEQFF
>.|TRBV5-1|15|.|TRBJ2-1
TGCGCCAGCAGCTTGGTAGGACAGACGGAGGATGAGCAGTTCTTC
CASSLVGQTEDEQFF
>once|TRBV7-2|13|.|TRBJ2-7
TGTGCCAGCAGCCCGCGACGGGACTACGAGCAGTACTTC
CASSPRRDYEQYF
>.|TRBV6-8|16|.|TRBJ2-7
TGTGCCAGCAGTTACCCCGAAGAATGGGGGCCCTACGAGCAGTACTTC
CASSYPEEWGPYEQYF
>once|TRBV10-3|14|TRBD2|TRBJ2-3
TGTGCCATCAGCACGGGGGGGCATGAAGATACGCAGTATTTT
CAISTGGHEDTQYF
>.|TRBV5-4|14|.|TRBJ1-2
TGTGCCAGCAGCTTGTCTCGGGGGGACTATGGCTACACCTTC
CASSLSRGDYGYTF
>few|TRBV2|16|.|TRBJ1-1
TGTGCCAGCAGTGGATCTCAAGCGGGGGCGCGCACTGAAGCTTTCTTT
CASSGSQAGARTEAFF
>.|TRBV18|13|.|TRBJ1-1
TGTGCCAGCTCATCGGACAAGAACACTGAAGCTTTCTTT
CASSSDKNTEAFF
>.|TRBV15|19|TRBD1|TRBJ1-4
TGTGCCACCAGCAGGCGGACAGGGGGCATCCCAACGCCTAATGAAAAACTGTTTTTT
CATSRRTGGIPTPNEKLFF
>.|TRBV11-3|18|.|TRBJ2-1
TGTGCCAGCAGCTTAGGCTTTGGGGGCGGAAGCTCCTACAATGAGCAGTTCTTC
CASSLGFGGGSSYNEQFF
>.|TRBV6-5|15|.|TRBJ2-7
TGTGCCAGCAGTTTATACTCAATTCTTGCCTACGAGCAGTACTTC
CASSLYSILAYEQYF
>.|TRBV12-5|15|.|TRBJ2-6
TGTGCTAGTGGTTTAGGGAGCTCTGGGGCCAACGTCCTGACTTTC
CASGLGSSGANVLTF
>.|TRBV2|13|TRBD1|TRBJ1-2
TGTGCCAGCAGTGAACAGGGGGACTATGGCTACACCTTC
CASSEQGDYGYTF
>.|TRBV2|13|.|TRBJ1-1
TGTGCCAGCAGTGCTGAGGGAGGCACTGAAGCTTTCTTT
CASSAEGGTEAFF
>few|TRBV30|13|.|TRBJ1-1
TGTGCCTGGAGTGGGGACATGAACACTGAAGCTTTCTTT
CAWSGDMNTEAFF
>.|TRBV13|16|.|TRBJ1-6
TGTGCCAGCAGCTTAGCCGGGAGCTCCTATAATTCACCCCTCCACTTT
CASSLAGSSYNSPLHF
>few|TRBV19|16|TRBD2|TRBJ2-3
TGTGCCAGTAGCCGACTAGCGGGGGGGGGCACAGATACGCAGTATTTT
CASSRLAGGGTDTQYF
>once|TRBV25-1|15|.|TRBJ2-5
TGTGCCAGCAGTGAACCCAGGGGAGGGGAAGAGACCCAGTACTTC
CASSEPRGGEETQYF
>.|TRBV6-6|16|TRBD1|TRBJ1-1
TGTGCCAGCAGTTACGGCGGGACAGGGGTCGGGACTGAAGCTTTCTTT
CASSYGGTGVGTEAFF
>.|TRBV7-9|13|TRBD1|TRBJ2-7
TGTGCCAGCAGCATCGGACAGGTCTACGAGCAGTACTTC
CASSIGQVYEQYF
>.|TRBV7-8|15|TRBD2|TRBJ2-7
TGTGCCAGCAGCCTAGGAGCGGGAGGGCCTCGCGAGCAGTACTTC
CASSLGAGGPREQYF